One and the same sample provided the 27 T cell receptor beta chains below, sequenced in a study of T cells in localized non-small cell lung cancer. Clones were sequenced by immunoSEQ multiplex PCR, and TCRdb holds only the in-frame ones, with some missing. The sample contains about 1,100 clones, roughly a fifth of which appear only once. The sample in question was normal lung tissue next to the tumor, obtained before any cancer treatment. The source is a man aged 35 to 70 with stage II lung adenocarcinoma.

The chain couples TRBV18 to TRBJ1-1, with D possibly being TRBD1 (6 bases). Trimming took off 5 bases at V and 5 bases at J, with 12 bases between the two ends. The CDR3 length is 13 residues. Germline assignment: CDR1 KGHSH and CDR2 LQKENI. DNA of the CDR3: TGTGCCAGCTCAGATATCAGGGGAACTGAAGCTTTCTTT. It yields the protein CASSDIRGTEAFF.

The chain has TRBV19 and TRBJ1-2; D may be TRBD1 (5 bases). The CDR3 spans 15 residues. Germline V gene data show CDR1 as LNHDA and CDR2 as SQIVND (reference sequence). The V and J ends lost 8 bases and 5 bases respectively, with 21 bases between them. DNA of the CDR3: TGTGCCAGTCAGTCGAATGACAGACGCGATTATGGCTACACCTTC. Amino acids: CASQSNDRRDYGYTF.

V gene TRBV9 combines with J gene TRBJ1-2; D is unclear. The CDR3 has 12 amino acids. The germline V gene has CDR1 SGDLS and CDR2 YYNGEE. Trimming took 5 bases from V and 2 from J, leaving 7 bases between them. This CDR3 is CASSDQNYGYTF. In DNA, the CDR3 is TGTGCCAGCAGTGACCAGAACTATGGCTACACCTTC.

The chain carries TRBV19 and TRBJ1-2; 7 bases align to TRBD1. J lost 0 bases, V lost 3 bases, and 7 bases had no gene match. There are 16 residues in the CDR3. The germline gives CDR1 LNHDA, CDR2 SQIVND (reference sequence). The CDR3: CASSIGGQESNYGYTF. The CDR3 bases are TGTGCCAGTAGTATCGGAGGACAGGAGTCTAACTATGGCTACACCTTC.

The V and J genes are TRBV19 and TRBJ2-3; the match to TRBD2 covers 13 bases. Germline assignment: CDR1 LNHDA and CDR2 SQIVND (reference sequence). The V gene end was trimmed by 7 bases and the J gene end by 5 bases; junction bases not matched to a gene: 9. The CDR3 consists of 16 residues. The CDR3 nucleotides are TGTGCCAGTAACCCCACTAGCGGGAGGGTGGGAGATACGCAGTATTTT. Its protein product is CASNPTSGRVGDTQYF.

The V call is TRBV30, the J call TRBJ2-5; D gene unclear. The V end lost 5 bases, the J end lost 2 bases, and 9 bases lay between the germline ends. The CDR3 length is 12 residues. From germline, CDR1 is GTSNPN and CDR2 SVGIG (reference sequence). The CDR3, as DNA: TGTGCCTGGGGGGTGGCTCAAGAGACCCAGTACTTC. Its protein product is CAWGVAQETQYF.

The chain joins TRBV19 to TRBJ2-2; D assignment may be TRBD1 or TRBD2 (5 bases each). CDR1 and CDR2 from the germline V gene are LNHDA and SQIVND (reference sequence). The CDR3 extends over 15 amino acids. Deletions cut 7 bases from V and 6 bases from J, with 18 bases between. The CDR3 sequence is CASNWGRGAAGELFF. In DNA form, the CDR3 reads TGTGCCAGTAATTGGGGTCGAGGGGCGGCCGGGGAGCTGTTTTTT.

The chain carries TRBV5-1 and TRBJ1-2, with D tentatively TRBD1 (5 bases). Germline CDR1 is SGHRS and CDR2 is YFSETQ. The CDR3 length is 16 residues. V was pared by 3 bases and J by 6 bases, with 21 bases between. For the CDR3, the DNA is TGCGCCAGCAGCTCAGAGGGCAGGGCGGGGGTTGATGGCTACACCTTC. As protein: CASSSEGRAGVDGYTF.

V gene TRBV19 combines with J gene TRBJ1-6, with D perhaps matching TRBD1 (6 bases). The germline CDR1 and CDR2 sequences are LNHDA and SQIVND (reference sequence). V lost 1 base and J lost 7, with 11 bases in between. CDR3 length equals 15 residues. The CDR3 bases are TGTGCCAGTAGTATAGGGGGGGCCCTAAATTCACCCCTCCACTTT. This codes for CASSIGGALNSPLHF.

This clone is medium-sized within its sample. The V gene is TRBV11-3, the J gene TRBJ2-5; TRBD2 aligns across 8 bases. CDR3 length: 16 amino acids. Germline V gene sequence: CDR1 SGHNT, CDR2 YENEEA. With 8 bases clipped from V and 4 bases from J, the junction kept 15 bases outside the gene matches. The CDR3 nucleotides read TGTGCCAGCCTTATCCCTTGGCGGGGGGCCGGAGAGACCCAGTACTTC. Residues: CASLIPWRGAGETQYF. The full variable domain, in which reference TRBV11-3 and TRBJ2-5 provide the parts outside the CDR3, is EAGVVQSPRYKIIEKKQPVAFWCNPISGHNTLYWYLQNLGQGPELLIRYENEEAVDDSQLPKDRFSAERLKGVDSTLKIQPAELGDSAVYLCASLIPWRGAGETQYFGPGTRLLVL.

This clone was seen a few times. The V gene is TRBV11-3, the J gene TRBJ2-2, with a weak D call TRBD1 (8 bases). V was pared by 5 bases and J by 7 bases, with 17 bases between. The germline gives CDR1 SGHNT, CDR2 YENEEA. The CDR3 loop spans 15 amino acids. CDR3: CASSTRGRGSGELFF. The DNA of the CDR3 is TGTGCCAGCAGCACCAGGGGGCGGGGGAGCGGGGAGCTGTTTTTT.

The CDR3 reads CASSTPTVGSPNSYYGYTF. CDR3 coding DNA: TGTGCCAGCAGCACCCCCACGGTGGGCAGTCCTAATAGTTACTATGGCTACACCTTC. The chain employs TRBV9 and TRBJ1-2, with D unclear. The length of the CDR3 is 19 residues. Looked up from germline, CDR1 is SGDLS and CDR2 is YYNGEE. Trimming took off 4 bases at V and 3 bases at J, with 28 bases between the two ends.

This clone was observed a few times. The chain employs TRBV10-3 and TRBJ2-1; 8 nucleotides align to TRBD2. V shed 2 bases and J 0 bases; nucleotides not matched to a gene: 3. The germline V gene encodes CDR1 ENHRY and CDR2 SYGVKD. The CDR3 spans 16 residues. CDR3 protein: CAISEGGGSSYNEQFF. The CDR3 nucleotides read TGTGCCATCAGTGAGGGCGGGGGGAGCTCCTACAATGAGCAGTTCTTC.

Judged by abundance, this clone is large. The rearrangement links TRBV9 to TRBJ1-1; 8 nucleotides line up with TRBD1. The germline V gene encodes CDR1 SGDLS and CDR2 YYNGEE. J lost 4 bases, V lost 3 bases, and 11 bases had no gene match. The CDR3 extends over 16 amino acids. CDR3 region: CASSDDRDRLSTEAFF. CDR3 DNA: TGTGCCAGCAGCGATGACAGGGACAGGCTGAGCACTGAAGCTTTCTTT.

The table lists this clone with a count of one. The chain joins TRBV19 to TRBJ1-3; 9 bases line up with TRBD1. The germline gives CDR1 LNHDA, CDR2 SQIVND (reference sequence). The CDR3 is made up of 14 amino acids. V dropped 10 bases and J dropped 0; count of bases not matched to a gene: 4. The CDR3 sequence is CATGDRASGNTIYF. CDR3 DNA: TGTGCCACCGGGGACAGGGCCTCTGGAAACACCATATATTTT.

A few counts support this clone. The chain recombines TRBV7-1 with TRBJ2-2; 7 bases are shared with TRBD2. TRBV7-1 is given ORF status, its function remaining uncertain. CDR3 length: 13 amino acids. The trim removed 5 bases at V and 5 bases at J, leaving 2 bases unmatched. CDR3 DNA sequence: TGTGCCAGCAGCCCCGGGGGGACCGGGGAGCTGTTTTTT. This encodes CASSPGGTGELFF.

This clone appeared a single time. V gene TRBV19 combines with J gene TRBJ1-2, with a weak D call TRBD1 (6 bases). CDR1 is LNHDA and CDR2 is SQIVND in the germline V gene (reference sequence). V was trimmed by 4 bases and J by 5 bases, leaving 20 bases between them. The CDR3 runs to 16 residues. The CDR3 region has the DNA TGTGCCAGTAGTAGGGACAATAGTGGGCCCTTATATGGCTACACCTTC. Amino acid sequence: CASSRDNSGPLYGYTF.

The table lists this clone with a few counts. The chain couples TRBV11-3 to TRBJ1-1; 8 bases align to TRBD1. Per germline, CDR1 SGHNT and CDR2 YENEEA. The ends lost 4 bases at V and 2 bases at J; junction bases unmatched: 9. CDR3 length: 16 residues. The CDR3 reads CASSSRTGRGNTEAFF. The CDR3 DNA reads as TGTGCCAGCAGCTCACGGACAGGGAGGGGTAACACTGAAGCTTTCTTT.

This clone came up a few times. This chain links TRBV6-8 with TRBJ1-5; 9 nucleotides match TRBD1. In germline, CDR1 is MNHGY, CDR2 SAAAGT. The CDR3 spans 17 residues. V lost 5 bases, J lost 0 bases, and 8 bases stayed unmatched. The CDR3 DNA reads TGTGCCAGCAGTGCCCGACAGGGGGAGAATAGCAATCAGCCCCAGCATTTT. Amino acid sequence: CASSARQGENSNQPQHF.

The rearrangement joins TRBV5-1 to TRBJ2-4; perhaps TRBD2 as D (5 bases). Trimming cost V 0 bases and J 0 bases, with 10 bases left between them. Germline V lookup: CDR1 SGHRS, CDR2 YFSETQ. CDR3 length equals 16 residues. CDR3 region: CASSLEGRGAKNIQYF. The CDR3 nucleotides are TGCGCCAGCAGCTTGGAAGGCCGGGGAGCCAAAAACATTCAGTACTTC.

About this clone: Compared with germline, one end of the junction differs, possibly owing to a read error. This sequence joins TRBV6-8 and TRBJ2-5; D is unresolved. Germline assignment: CDR1 MNHGY and CDR2 SAAAGT. CDR3 length: 13 amino acids. CDR3 bases: TGTGCCATCAGTGTTACCTTTCAAGAGACCCAGTACTTC. It is translated as CAISVTFQETQYF.

This clone has more than one count but fewer than ten. The genes are TRBV6-8 and TRBJ2-3, with a weak D call TRBD2 (6 bases). This CDR3 contains 15 residues. The V gene lost 6 bases and the J gene lost 3 bases, with 16 bases spanning the gap. Germline loops: CDR1 MNHGY, CDR2 SAAAGT. CDR3 bases: TGTGCCAGCAGCCTGGAGGGAACAGGTACAGATACGCAGTATTTT. It translates to CASSLEGTGTDTQYF.

The rearrangement joins TRBV7-7 to TRBJ2-1, with a weak D call TRBD2 (7 bases). Germline V CDR1 and CDR2: SSHAT, FNYEAQ (reference sequence). There are 15 residues in the CDR3. Trimming removed 5 bases at V and 7 bases at J, with 18 bases between. CDR3 amino acids: CASSPGAGVTNEQFF. The DNA of the CDR3 is TGTGCCAGCAGCCCGGGGGCGGGAGTGACAAATGAGCAGTTCTTC.

By share of the sample, this clone is medium-sized. This chain uses TRBV9 with TRBJ2-3; D tentatively fits TRBD1 or TRBD2 (7 bases each). Germline assignment: CDR1 SGDLS and CDR2 YYNGEE. The CDR3 extends over 13 amino acids. The V end was cut by 5 bases, the J end by 7 bases, with 14 bases between. For the CDR3, the DNA is TGTGCCAGCAGGGGAGGGACAGACTATACGCAGTATTTT. Translated: CASRGGTDYTQYF. Complete variable domain (other parts from reference TRBV9 and TRBJ2-3): DSGVTQTPKHLITATGQRVTLRCSPRSGDLSVYWYQQSLDQGLQFLIQYYNGEERAKGNILERFSAQQFPDLHSELNLSSLELGDSALYFCASRGGTDYTQYFGPGTRLTVL.

This clone was counted only a few times. The V gene is TRBV19, the J gene TRBJ2-5, with D possibly being TRBD2 (6 bases). The ends were cut back, 6 bases at V and 5 bases at J, with 19 bases in the middle. This CDR3 has 15 amino acids. Germline-derived CDR1 and CDR2 are LNHDA and SQIVND (reference sequence). The CDR3 nucleotides read TGTGCCAGTAGCTCTACCGGGACTCAGAGGGAGACCCAGTACTTC. Protein: CASSSTGTQRETQYF.

The chain is built from TRBV11-3 and TRBJ2-7; 7 bases map to TRBD2. The length of the CDR3 is 16 residues. Germline V lookup: CDR1 SGHNT, CDR2 YENEEA. The V gene end was trimmed by 5 bases and the J gene end by 2 bases; junction bases not matched to a gene: 12. This chain's CDR3 is CASSRDWGRGPYEQYF. CDR3 nucleotides: TGTGCCAGCAGCAGAGATTGGGGGAGGGGACCCTACGAGCAGTACTTC.

This clone was counted a few times. The rearrangement uses TRBV30 and TRBJ2-1, with TRBD2 identical over 10 bases. Germline loops: CDR1 GTSNPN, CDR2 SVGIG (reference sequence). V lost 2 bases to trimming and J lost 4 bases; unmatched junction nucleotides: 5. This CDR3 contains 15 residues. CDR3 loop: CAWSSGTSEYNEQFF. In DNA, the CDR3 is TGTGCCTGGAGTTCCGGGACTAGCGAATACAATGAGCAGTTCTTC.